Below are 8 T cell receptor beta chains sequenced from a single sample in a study of T cells in Graves' hyperthyroidism and ophthalmopathy. There were TCR beta CDR3 regions amplified from RNA transcripts. HTBI primers were the set used in a first-round RT-PCR of the TCR CDR3. TCRdb passed the multiplex PCR reads through MiXCR, listing each CDR3 protein once. The table has 550,000 to 650,000 distinct CDR3 sequences, over 11% seen once. The sequenced material came from blood. These TCRs come from a woman in her 30s with Graves' hyperthyroidism that later progressed to Graves' ophthalmopathy.

This clonotype appeared a few times. The chain couples TRBV6-1 to TRBJ2-5, with D uncertain. The germline V gene encodes CDR1 MNHNS and CDR2 SASEGT. The CDR3 has 14 amino acids. V was trimmed by 6 bases and J by 2 bases, leaving 13 bases between them. The CDR3 DNA reads TGTGCCAGCAGGATCCGGGTCAAACAAGAGACCCAGTACTTC. Amino acids: CASRIRVKQETQYF.

This clonotype was seen more than once but under ten times. The chain carries TRBV19 and TRBJ2-7; 9 bases map to TRBD2. The CDR3 is 16 residues long. Losses at the gene ends were 5 bases for V and 4 bases for J; bases not matched to a gene: 12. The germline CDR1 and CDR2 sequences are LNHDA and SQIVND (reference sequence). CDR3: CASSAAGGPHPYEQYF. DNA of the CDR3: TGTGCCAGTAGTGCGGCGGGGGGGCCTCACCCTTACGAGCAGTACTTC.

This clonotype was recorded a few times. The CDR3 DNA sequence: TGTGCCATCCTTCCAGGGACGGGAGGCTACGAGCAGTACTTC. The encoded protein is CAILPGTGGYEQYF. The rearrangement uses TRBV10-3 and TRBJ2-7; 7 bases are shared with TRBD2. V was pared by 8 bases and J by 3 bases, with 10 bases of the junction left unmatched. Germline CDR1 is ENHRY and CDR2 is SYGVKD. The CDR3 loop spans 14 amino acids.

CDR3 in amino acids: CASSFFGRDTGELFF. CDR3 DNA: TGCGCCAGCAGCTTTTTCGGCAGGGACACCGGGGAGCTGTTTTTT. This chain joins TRBV5-1 and TRBJ2-2, with D tentatively TRBD1 (5 bases). The V and J ends lost 2 bases and 3 bases respectively, with 11 bases between them. CDR3 length: 15 amino acids. CDR1 is SGHRS and CDR2 is YFSETQ in the germline V gene. The variable domain in full, completed from reference TRBV5-1 and TRBJ2-2, reads KAGVTQTPRYLIKTRGQQVTLSCSPISGHRSVSWYQQTPGQGLQFLFEYFSETQRNKGNFPGRFSGRQFSNSRSEMNVSTLELGDSALYLCASSFFGRDTGELFFGEGSRLTVL.

This clonotype was counted a few times. The V and J genes are TRBV30 and TRBJ1-3, with TRBD1 matching 9 bases. The CDR3 length is 14 residues. In germline, CDR1 is GTSNPN, CDR2 SVGIG (reference sequence). The junction had 8 bases not matched to a gene; V was cut back by 7 bases and J by 4 bases. The chain's CDR3 is CAYRDRAFGNTIYF. CDR3 DNA: TGTGCCTACCGGGACAGGGCCTTCGGAAACACCATATATTTT.

This clonotype was detected ten times or more. J is TRBJ2-7 and V is TRBV12-3 or TRBV12-4, with a tentative D call TRBD1 (6 bases). CDR3 length: 14 amino acids. Trimming stripped 3 bases from V and 7 bases from J, with 16 bases between. CDR3 nucleotides: TGTGCCAGCAGTTTTTCAGGGGCGGCGGGTGAGCAGTACTTC. Translated: CASSFSGAAGEQYF.

Comment on this clonotype: With a much larger clone just one base away, this may be a read error. This chain connects TRBV6-2 or TRBV6-3 to TRBJ1-4, with TRBD1 as a possible D gene (6 bases). Per germline, CDR1 MNHEY and CDR2 SVGEGT. The CDR3 consists of 12 residues. CDR3 in amino acids: CASSQTRTELVF. In nucleotides, the CDR3 is TGTGCCAGCAGTCAAACCCGGACAGAACTGGTTTTT.

At least ten counts were recorded for this clonotype. J is TRBJ2-1 and V is TRBV7-9; 7 bases are shared with TRBD2. V was pared by 3 bases and J by 0 bases, with 8 bases of the junction left unmatched. Germline V gives CDR1 SEHNR, CDR2 FQNEAQ (reference sequence). The CDR3 totals 17 residues. The CDR3: CASSFAGAGSSYNEQFF. The CDR3 DNA reads TGTGCCAGCAGCTTCGCGGGAGCAGGGTCCTCCTACAATGAGCAGTTCTTC.